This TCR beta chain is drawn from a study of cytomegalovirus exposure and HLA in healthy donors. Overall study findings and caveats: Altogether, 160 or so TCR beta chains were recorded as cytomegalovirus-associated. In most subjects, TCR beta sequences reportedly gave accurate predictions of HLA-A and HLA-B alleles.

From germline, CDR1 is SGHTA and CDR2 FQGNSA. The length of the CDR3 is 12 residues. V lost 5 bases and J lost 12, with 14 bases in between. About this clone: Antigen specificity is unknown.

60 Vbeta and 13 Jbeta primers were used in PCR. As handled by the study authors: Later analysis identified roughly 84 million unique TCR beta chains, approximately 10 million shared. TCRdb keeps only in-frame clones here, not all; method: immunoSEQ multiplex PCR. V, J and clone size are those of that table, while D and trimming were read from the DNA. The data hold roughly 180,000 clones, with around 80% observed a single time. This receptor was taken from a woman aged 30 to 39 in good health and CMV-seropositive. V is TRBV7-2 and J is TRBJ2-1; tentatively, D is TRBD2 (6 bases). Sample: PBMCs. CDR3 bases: TGTGCCAGCAGCCCCGGGGGTGCACCGCAGTTCTTC. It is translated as CASSPGGAPQFF.